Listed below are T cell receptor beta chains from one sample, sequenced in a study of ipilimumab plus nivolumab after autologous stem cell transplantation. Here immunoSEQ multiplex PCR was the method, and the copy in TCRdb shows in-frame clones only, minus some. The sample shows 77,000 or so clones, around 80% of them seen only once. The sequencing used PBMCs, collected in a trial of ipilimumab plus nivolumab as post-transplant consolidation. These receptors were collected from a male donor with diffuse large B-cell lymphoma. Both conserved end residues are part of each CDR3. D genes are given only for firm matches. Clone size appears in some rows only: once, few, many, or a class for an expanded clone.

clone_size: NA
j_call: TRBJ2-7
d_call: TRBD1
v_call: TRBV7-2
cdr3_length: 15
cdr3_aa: CASSPTGVSSYEQYF
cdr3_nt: TGTGCCAGCAGCCCGACAGGGGTAAGCTCCTACGAGCAGTACTTC

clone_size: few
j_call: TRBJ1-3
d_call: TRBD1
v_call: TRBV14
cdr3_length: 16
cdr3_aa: CASSPPGQLSGNTIYF
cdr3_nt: TGTGCCAGCAGCCCCCCGGGACAGCTCTCTGGAAACACCATATATTTT

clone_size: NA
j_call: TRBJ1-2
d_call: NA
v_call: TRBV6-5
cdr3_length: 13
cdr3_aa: CASSPRTLHGYTF
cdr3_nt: TGTGCCAGCAGTCCCCGGACCCTGCATGGCTACACCTTC

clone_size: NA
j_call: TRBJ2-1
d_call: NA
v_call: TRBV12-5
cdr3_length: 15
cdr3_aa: CASGPPGSSYNEQFF
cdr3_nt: TGTGCTAGTGGCCCGCCCGGAAGCTCCTACAATGAGCAGTTCTTC

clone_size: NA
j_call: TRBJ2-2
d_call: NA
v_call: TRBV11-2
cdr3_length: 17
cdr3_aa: CASTNAAGNTNTGELFF
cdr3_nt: TGTGCCAGCACCAACGCGGCGGGTAACACGAACACCGGGGAGCTGTTTTTT

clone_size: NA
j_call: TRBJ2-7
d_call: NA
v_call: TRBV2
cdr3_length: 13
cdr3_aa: CASSGLASGEQYF
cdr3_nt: TGTGCCAGCAGTGGGCTAGCATCAGGCGAGCAGTACTTC

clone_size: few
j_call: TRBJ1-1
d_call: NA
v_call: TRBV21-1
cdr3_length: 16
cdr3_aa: CASIQWKGARNTEAFF
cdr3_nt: TGTGCCAGCATACAATGGAAGGGGGCGCGGAACACTGAAGCTTTCTTT

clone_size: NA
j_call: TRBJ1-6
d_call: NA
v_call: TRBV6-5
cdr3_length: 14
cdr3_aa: CASSSGRHPSPLHF
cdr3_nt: TGTGCCAGCAGTTCCGGGCGGCACCCATCGCCCCTCCACTTT

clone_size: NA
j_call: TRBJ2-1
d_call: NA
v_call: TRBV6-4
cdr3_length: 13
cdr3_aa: CATARGTYNEQFF
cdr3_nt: TGTGCCACAGCCAGGGGGACTTACAATGAGCAGTTCTTC

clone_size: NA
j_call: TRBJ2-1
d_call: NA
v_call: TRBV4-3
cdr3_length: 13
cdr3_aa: CASSQGVGREQFF
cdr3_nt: TGCGCCAGCAGCCAAGGCGTAGGGAGGGAGCAGTTCTTC

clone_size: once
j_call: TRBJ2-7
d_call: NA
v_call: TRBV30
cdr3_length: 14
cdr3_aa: CAWSVPGGPGEQYF
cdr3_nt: TGTGCCTGGAGTGTCCCAGGGGGGCCGGGCGAGCAGTACTTC

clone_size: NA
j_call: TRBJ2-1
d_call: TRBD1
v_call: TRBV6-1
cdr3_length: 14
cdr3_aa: CASSERTGLNEQFF
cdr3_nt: TGTGCCAGCAGTGAACGGACAGGTCTCAATGAGCAGTTCTTC

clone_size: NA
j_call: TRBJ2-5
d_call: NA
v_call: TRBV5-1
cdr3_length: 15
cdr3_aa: CASSLAGAGGETQYF
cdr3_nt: TGCGCCAGCAGCTTGGCGGGGGCAGGGGGGGAGACCCAGTACTTC

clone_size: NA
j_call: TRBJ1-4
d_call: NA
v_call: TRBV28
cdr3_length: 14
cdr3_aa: CASSTGPTEAKLFF
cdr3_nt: TGTGCCAGCAGTACGGGACCCACAGAAGCAAAACTGTTTTTT

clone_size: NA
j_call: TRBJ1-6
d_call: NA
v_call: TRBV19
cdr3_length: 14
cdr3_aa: CASTLRGSGSPLHF
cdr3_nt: TGTGCCAGTACCCTACGCGGGTCCGGTTCACCCCTCCACTTT

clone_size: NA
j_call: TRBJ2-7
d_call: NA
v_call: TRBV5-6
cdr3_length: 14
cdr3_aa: CASSYYRTLYEQYF
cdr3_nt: TGTGCCAGCAGCTATTACAGGACCCTCTACGAGCAGTACTTC

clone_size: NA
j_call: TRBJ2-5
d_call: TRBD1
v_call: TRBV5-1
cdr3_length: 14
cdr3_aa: CASNKDRGKETQYF
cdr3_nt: TGCGCCAGCAACAAGGACAGGGGGAAAGAGACCCAGTACTTC

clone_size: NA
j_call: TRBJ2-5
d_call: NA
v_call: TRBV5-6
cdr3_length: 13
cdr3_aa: CASSVGDQETQYF
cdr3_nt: TGTGCCAGCAGCGTAGGGGACCAAGAGACCCAGTACTTC

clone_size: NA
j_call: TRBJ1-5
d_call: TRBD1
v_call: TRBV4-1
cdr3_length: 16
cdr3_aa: CASSRGSGGSNQPQHF
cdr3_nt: TGCGCCAGCAGCCGTGGATCAGGGGGTAGCAATCAGCCCCAGCATTTT

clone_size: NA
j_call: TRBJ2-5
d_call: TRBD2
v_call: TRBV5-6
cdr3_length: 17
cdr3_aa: CASSLGLAGTYQETQYF
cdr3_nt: TGTGCCAGCAGCTTAGGACTAGCGGGGACGTACCAAGAGACCCAGTACTTC

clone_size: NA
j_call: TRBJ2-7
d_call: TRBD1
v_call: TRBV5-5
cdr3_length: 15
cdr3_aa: CASSLVVGGLGEQYF
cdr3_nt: TGTGCCAGCAGCTTGGTTGTAGGGGGCTTGGGCGAGCAGTACTTC

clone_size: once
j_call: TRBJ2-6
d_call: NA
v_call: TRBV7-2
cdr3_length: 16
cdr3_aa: CASSPPGVSGANVLTF
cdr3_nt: TGTGCCAGCAGCCCACCGGGGGTATCTGGGGCCAACGTCCTGACTTTC

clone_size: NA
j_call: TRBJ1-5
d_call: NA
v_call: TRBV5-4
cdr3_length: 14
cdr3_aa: CASSQAQANQPQHF
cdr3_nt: TGTGCCAGCAGCCAAGCCCAGGCGAATCAGCCCCAGCATTTT

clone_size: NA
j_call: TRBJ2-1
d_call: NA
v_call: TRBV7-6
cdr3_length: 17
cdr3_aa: CASSRPDGFSSYNEQFF
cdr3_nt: TGTGCCAGCAGCCGACCGGACGGATTTAGCTCCTACAATGAGCAGTTCTTC

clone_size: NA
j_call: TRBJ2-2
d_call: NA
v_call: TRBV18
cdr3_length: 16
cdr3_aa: CASSPLTRGGPGELFF
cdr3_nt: TGTGCCAGCTCACCACTCACCAGGGGAGGCCCCGGGGAGCTGTTTTTT

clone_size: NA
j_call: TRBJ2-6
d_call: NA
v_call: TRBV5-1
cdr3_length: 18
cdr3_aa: CASSTKTGYYSGANVLTF
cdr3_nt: TGCGCCAGCAGCACTAAGACAGGCTACTACTCTGGGGCCAACGTCCTGACTTTC

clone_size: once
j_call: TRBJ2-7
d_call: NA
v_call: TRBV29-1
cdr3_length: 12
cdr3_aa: CSVGTSSYEQYF
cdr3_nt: TGCAGCGTCGGGACGAGCTCCTACGAGCAGTACTTC

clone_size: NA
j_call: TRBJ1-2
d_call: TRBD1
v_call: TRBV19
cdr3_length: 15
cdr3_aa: CASFPRGQALYGYTF
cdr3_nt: TGTGCCAGTTTTCCCCGGGGACAGGCCCTCTATGGCTACACCTTC